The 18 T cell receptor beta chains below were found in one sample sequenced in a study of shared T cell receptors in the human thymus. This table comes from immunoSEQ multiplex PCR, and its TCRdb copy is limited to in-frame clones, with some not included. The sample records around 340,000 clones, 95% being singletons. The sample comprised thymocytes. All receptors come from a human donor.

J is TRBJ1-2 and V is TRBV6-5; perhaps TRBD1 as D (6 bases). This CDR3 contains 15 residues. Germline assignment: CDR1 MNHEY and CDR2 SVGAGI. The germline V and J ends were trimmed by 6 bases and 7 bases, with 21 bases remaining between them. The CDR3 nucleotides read TGTGCCAGCAGCCCCTACGAGGGAACAGGGAGTGGCTACACCTTC. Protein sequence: CASSPYEGTGSGYTF.

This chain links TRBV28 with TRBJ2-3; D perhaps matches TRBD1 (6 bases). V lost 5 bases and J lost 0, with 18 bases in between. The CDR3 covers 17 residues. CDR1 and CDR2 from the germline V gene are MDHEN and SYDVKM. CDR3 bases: TGTGCCAGCAGTAACAGGGAACCCGGAATAAGCACAGATACGCAGTATTTT. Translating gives CASSNREPGISTDTQYF.

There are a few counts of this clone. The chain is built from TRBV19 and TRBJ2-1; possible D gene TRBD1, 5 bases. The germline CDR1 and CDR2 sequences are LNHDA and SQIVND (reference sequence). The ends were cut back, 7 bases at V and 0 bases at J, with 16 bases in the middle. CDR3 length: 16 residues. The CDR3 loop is CASTKRGQGSYNEQFF. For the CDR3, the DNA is TGTGCCAGTACCAAGCGAGGACAAGGCTCCTACAATGAGCAGTTCTTC.

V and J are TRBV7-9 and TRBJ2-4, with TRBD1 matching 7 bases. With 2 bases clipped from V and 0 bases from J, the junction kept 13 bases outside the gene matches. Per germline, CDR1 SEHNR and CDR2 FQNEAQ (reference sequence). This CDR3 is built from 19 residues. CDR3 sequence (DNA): TGTGCCAGCAGCTTACCCCTTCCCGGGGACAGACTAGCCAAAAACATTCAGTACTTC. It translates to CASSLPLPGDRLAKNIQYF.

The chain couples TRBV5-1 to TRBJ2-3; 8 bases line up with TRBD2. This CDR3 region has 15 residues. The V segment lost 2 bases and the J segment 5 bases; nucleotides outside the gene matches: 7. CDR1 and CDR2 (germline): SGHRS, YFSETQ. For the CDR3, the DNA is TGCGCCAGCAGCTTAGCGGGAGAGGTGGAAGATACGCAGTATTTT. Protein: CASSLAGEVEDTQYF.

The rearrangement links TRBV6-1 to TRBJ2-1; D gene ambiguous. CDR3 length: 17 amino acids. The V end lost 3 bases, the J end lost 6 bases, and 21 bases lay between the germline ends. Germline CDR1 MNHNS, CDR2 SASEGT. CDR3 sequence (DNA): TGTGCCAGCAGTGATCCTGAGACACACCGATTCGGCAATGAGCAGTTCTTC. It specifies CASSDPETHRFGNEQFF.

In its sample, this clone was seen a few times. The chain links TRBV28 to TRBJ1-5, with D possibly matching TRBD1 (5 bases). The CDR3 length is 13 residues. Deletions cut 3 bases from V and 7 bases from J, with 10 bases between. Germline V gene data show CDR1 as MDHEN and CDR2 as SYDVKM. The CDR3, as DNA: TGTGCCAGCAGTTTCTGGGGGGGACAGCCCCAGCATTTT. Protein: CASSFWGGQPQHF.

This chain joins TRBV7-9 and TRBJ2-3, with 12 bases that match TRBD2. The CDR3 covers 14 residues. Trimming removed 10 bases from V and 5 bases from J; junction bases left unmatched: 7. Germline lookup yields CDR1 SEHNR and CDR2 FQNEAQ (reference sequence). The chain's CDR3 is CATRTSGAEDTQYF. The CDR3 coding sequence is TGTGCCACCAGGACTAGCGGGGCGGAAGATACGCAGTATTTT.

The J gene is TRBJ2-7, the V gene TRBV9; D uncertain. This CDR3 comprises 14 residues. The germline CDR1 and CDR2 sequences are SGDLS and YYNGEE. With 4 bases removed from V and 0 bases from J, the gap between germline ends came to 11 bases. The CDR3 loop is CASSIGPSSYEQYF. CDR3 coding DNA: TGTGCCAGCAGCATCGGGCCGAGCTCCTACGAGCAGTACTTC.

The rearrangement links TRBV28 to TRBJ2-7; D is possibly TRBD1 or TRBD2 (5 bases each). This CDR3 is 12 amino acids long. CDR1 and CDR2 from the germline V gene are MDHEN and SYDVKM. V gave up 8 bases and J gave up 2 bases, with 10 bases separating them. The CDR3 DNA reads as TGTGCCAGCCGGGACGGTGCCTACGAGCAGTACTTC. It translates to CASRDGAYEQYF.

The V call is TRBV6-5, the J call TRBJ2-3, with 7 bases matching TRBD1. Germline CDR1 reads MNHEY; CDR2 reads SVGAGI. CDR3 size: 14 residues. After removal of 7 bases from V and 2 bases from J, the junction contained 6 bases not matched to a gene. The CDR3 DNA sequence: TGTGCCAGCAAGCCGGGACAGCCCACAGATACGCAGTATTTT. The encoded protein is CASKPGQPTDTQYF.

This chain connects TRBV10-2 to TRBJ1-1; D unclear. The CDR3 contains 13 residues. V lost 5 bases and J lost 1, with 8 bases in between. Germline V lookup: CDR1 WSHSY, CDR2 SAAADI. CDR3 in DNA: TGCGCCAGCAGTAGGGTGAGGAACACTGAAGCTTTCTTT. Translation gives CASSRVRNTEAFF.

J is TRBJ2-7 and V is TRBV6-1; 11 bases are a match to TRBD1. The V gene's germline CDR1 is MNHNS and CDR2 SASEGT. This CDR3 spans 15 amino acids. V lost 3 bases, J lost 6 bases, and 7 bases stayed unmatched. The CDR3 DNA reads TGTGCCAGCAGTGATAGAGGACAGGGGGCGGGCGAGCAGTACTTC. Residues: CASSDRGQGAGEQYF.

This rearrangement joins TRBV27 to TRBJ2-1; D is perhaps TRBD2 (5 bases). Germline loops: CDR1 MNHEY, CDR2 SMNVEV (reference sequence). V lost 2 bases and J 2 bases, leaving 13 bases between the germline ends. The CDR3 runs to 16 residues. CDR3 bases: TGTGCCAGCAGTTTAGAGGGCATAGGTCCCTACAATGAGCAGTTCTTC. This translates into CASSLEGIGPYNEQFF.

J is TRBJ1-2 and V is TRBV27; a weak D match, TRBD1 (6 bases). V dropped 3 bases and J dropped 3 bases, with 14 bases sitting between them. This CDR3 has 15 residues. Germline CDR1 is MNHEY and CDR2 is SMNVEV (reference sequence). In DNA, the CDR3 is TGTGCCAGCAGTTTGAGGGGGGGTATTGACTATGGCTACACCTTC. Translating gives CASSLRGGIDYGYTF.

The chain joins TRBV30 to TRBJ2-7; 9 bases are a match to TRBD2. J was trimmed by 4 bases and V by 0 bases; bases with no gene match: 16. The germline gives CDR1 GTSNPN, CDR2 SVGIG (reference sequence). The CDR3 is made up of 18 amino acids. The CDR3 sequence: CAWSVPGLAQWSGYEQYF. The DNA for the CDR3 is TGTGCCTGGAGTGTACCGGGACTAGCACAATGGTCGGGATACGAGCAGTACTTC. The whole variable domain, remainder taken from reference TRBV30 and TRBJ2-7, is SQTIHQWPATLVQPVGSPLSLECTVEGTSNPNLYWYRQAAGRGLQLLFYSVGIGQISSEVPQNLSASRPQDRQFILSSKKLLLSDSGFYLCAWSVPGLAQWSGYEQYFGPGTRLTVT.

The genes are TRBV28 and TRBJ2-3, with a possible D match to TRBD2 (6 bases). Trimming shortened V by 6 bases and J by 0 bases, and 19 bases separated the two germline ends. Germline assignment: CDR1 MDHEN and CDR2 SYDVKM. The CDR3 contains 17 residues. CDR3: CASRDPGLYPSTDTQYF. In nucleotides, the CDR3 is TGTGCCAGCAGGGACCCGGGACTGTACCCTAGCACAGATACGCAGTATTTT.

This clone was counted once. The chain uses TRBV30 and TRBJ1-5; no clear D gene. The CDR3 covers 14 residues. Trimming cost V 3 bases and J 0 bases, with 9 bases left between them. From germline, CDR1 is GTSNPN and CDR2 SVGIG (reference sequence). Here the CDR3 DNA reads TGTGCCTGGAGAGGGCGGGATAGCAATCAGCCCCAGCATTTT. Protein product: CAWRGRDSNQPQHF.